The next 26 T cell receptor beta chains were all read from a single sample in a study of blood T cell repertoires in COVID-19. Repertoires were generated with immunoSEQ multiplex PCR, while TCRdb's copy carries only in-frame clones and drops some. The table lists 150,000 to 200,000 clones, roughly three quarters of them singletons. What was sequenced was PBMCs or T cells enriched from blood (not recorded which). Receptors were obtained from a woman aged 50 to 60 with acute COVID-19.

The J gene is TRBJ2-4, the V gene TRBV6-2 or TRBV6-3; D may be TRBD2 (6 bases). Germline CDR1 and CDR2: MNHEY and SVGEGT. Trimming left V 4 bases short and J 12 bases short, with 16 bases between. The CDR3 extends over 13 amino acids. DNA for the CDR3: TGTGCCAGCAGTTCTATTGGGACTTCGGGTCAGTACTTC. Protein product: CASSSIGTSGQYF.

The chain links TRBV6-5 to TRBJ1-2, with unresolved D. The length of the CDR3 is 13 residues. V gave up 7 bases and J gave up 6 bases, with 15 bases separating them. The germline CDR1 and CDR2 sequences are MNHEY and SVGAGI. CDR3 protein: CASTVDQQDGYTF. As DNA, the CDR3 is TGTGCCAGCACCGTCGACCAGCAGGATGGCTACACCTTC.

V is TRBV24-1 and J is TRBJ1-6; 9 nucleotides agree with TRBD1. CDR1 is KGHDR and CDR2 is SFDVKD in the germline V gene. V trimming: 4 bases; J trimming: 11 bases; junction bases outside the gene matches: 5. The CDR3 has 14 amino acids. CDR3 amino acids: CATSETGGSAPLHF. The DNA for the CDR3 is TGTGCCACCAGTGAGACAGGGGGTTCGGCACCCCTCCACTTT.

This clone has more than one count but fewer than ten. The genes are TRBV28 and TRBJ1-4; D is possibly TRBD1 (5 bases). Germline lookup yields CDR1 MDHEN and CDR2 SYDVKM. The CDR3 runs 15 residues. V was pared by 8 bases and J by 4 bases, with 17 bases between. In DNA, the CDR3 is TGTGCCAGCCCCTCCGTCGACAGTGGTAATGAAAAACTGTTTTTT. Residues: CASPSVDSGNEKLFF.

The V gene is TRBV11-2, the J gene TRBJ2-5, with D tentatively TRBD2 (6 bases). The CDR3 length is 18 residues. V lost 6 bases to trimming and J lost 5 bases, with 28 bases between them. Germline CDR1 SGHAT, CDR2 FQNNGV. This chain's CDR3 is CASRGSTYFSGRLETQYF. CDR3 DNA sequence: TGTGCCAGCAGGGGTAGTACCTACTTTTCTGGGAGGCTGGAGACCCAGTACTTC.

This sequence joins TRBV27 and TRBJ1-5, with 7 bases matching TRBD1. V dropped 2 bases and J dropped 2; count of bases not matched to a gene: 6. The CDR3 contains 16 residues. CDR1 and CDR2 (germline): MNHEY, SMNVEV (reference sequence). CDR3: CASSLGAGGGNQPQHF. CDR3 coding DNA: TGTGCCAGCAGTTTAGGGGCAGGGGGAGGCAATCAGCCCCAGCATTTT.

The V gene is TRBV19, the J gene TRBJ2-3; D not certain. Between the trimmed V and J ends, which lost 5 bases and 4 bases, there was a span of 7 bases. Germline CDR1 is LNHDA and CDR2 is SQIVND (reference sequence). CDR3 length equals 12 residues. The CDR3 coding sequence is TGTGCCAGTAGTCTACTCGCAGATACGCAGTATTTT. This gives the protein CASSLLADTQYF.

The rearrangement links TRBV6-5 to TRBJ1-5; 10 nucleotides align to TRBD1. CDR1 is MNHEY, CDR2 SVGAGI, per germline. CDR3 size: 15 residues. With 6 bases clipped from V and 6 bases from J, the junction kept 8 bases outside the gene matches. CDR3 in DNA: TGTGCCAGCAGCTCCGGGACAGGGGAAGTTCAGCCCCAGCATTTT. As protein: CASSSGTGEVQPQHF.

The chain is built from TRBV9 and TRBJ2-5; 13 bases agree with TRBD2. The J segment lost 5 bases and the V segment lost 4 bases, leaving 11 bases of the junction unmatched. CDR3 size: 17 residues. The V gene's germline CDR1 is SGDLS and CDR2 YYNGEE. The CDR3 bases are TGTGCCAGCAGCTCTCGGACTAGCGGGGGAGGGGAGGAGACCCAGTACTTC. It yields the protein CASSSRTSGGGEETQYF.

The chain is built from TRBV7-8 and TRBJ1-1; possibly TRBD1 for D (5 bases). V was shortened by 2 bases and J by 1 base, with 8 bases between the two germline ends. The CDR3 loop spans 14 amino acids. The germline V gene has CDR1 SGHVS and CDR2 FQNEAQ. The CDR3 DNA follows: TGTGCCAGCAGCTTACGGCAGGGGAACACTGAAGCTTTCTTT. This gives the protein CASSLRQGNTEAFF.

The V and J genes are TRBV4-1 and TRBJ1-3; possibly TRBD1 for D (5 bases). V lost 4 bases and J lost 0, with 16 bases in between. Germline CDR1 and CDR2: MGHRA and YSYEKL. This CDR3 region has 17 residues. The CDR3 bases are TGCGCCAGCAGCCCCCTTGGGGCAATTATCTCTGGAAACACCATATATTTT. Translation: CASSPLGAIISGNTIYF.

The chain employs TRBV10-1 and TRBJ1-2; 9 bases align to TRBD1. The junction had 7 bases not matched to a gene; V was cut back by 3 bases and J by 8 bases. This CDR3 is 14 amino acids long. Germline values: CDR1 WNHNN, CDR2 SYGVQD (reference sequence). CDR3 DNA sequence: TGCGCCAGCAGTGACGGACAGGGGAAAAGCGGCTACACCTTC. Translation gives CASSDGQGKSGYTF.

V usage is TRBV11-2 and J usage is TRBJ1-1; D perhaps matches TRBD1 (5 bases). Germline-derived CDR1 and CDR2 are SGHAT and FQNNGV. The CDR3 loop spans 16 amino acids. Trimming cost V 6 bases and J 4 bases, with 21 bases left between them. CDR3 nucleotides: TGTGCCAGCAGAATTTCCAGTGGACACGGACGCACTGAAGCTTTCTTT. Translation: CASRISSGHGRTEAFF.

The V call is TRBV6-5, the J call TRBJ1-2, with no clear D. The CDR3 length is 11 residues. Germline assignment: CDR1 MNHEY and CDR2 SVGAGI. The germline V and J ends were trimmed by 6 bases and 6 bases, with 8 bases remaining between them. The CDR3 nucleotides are TGTGCCAGCAGCCCCAGTGATGGCTACACCTTC. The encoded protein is CASSPSDGYTF.

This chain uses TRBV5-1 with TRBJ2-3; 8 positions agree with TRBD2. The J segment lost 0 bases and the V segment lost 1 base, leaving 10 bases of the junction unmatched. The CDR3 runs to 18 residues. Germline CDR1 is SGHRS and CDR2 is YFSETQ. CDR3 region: CASSLWNLGGASTDTQYF. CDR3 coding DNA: TGCGCCAGCAGCTTGTGGAACCTCGGGGGGGCGAGCACAGATACGCAGTATTTT.

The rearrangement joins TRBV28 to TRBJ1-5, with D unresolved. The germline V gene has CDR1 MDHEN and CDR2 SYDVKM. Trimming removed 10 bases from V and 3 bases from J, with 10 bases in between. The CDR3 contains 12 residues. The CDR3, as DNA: TGTGCCATCCGGGGTTCCAATCAGCCCCAGCATTTT. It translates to CAIRGSNQPQHF.

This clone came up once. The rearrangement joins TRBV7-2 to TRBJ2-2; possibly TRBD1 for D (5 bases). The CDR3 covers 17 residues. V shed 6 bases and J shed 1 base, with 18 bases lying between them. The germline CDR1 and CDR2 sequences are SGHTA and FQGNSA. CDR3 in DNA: TGTGCCAGCAGTTTACAGGCCCCGACCTTGAACACCGGGGAGCTGTTTTTT. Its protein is CASSLQAPTLNTGELFF.

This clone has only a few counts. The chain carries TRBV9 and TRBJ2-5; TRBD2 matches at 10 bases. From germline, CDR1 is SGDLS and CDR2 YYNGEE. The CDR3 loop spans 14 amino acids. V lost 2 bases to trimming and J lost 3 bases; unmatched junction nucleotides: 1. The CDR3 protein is CASSVGLAKETQYF. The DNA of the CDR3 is TGTGCCAGCAGCGTGGGACTAGCGAAAGAGACCCAGTACTTC.

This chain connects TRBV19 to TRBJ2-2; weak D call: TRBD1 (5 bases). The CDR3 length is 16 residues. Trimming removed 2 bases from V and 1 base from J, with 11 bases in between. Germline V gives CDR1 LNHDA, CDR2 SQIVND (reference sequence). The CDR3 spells CASSISQGRNTGELFF. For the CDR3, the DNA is TGTGCCAGTAGTATATCCCAGGGTCGGAACACCGGGGAGCTGTTTTTT.

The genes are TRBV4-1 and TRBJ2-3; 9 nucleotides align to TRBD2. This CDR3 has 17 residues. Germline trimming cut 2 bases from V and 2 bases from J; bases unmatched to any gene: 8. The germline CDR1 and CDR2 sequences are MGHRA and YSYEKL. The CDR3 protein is CASSQPSSGAYTDTQYF. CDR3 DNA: TGCGCCAGCAGCCAACCATCTAGCGGGGCCTACACAGATACGCAGTATTTT.

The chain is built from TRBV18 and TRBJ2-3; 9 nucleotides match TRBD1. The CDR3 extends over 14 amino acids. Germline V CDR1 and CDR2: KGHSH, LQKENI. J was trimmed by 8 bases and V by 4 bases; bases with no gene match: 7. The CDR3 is CASSHKDRGTTQYF. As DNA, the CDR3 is TGTGCCAGCTCACATAAGGACAGGGGAACTACGCAGTATTTT.

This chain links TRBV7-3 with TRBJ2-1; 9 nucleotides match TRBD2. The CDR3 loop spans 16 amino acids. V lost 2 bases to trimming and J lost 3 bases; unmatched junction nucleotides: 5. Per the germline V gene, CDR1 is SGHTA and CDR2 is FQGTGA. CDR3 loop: CASSLGSGGLYNEQFF. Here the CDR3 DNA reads TGTGCCAGCAGCTTAGGTAGCGGGGGCCTCTACAATGAGCAGTTCTTC.

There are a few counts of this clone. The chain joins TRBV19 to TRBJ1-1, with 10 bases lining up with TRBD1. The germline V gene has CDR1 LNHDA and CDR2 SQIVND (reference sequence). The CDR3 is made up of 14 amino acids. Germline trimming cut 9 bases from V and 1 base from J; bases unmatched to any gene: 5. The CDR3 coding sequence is TGTGCCAGCCGCAGGGACAGGGGGAACACTGAAGCTTTCTTT. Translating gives CASRRDRGNTEAFF.

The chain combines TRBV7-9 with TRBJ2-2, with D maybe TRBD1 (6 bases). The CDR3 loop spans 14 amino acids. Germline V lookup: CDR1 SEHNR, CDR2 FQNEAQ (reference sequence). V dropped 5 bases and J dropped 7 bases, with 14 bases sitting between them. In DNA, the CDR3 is TGTGCCAGCAGCCCCGGACAGCCCGGCGGGGAGCTGTTTTTT. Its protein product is CASSPGQPGGELFF.

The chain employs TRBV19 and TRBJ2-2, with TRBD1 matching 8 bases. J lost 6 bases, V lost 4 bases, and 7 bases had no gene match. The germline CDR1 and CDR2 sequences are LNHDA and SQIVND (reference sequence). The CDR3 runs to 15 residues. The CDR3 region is CASSKETGAAGELFF. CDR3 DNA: TGTGCCAGTAGTAAAGAGACAGGGGCAGCCGGGGAGCTGTTTTTT.

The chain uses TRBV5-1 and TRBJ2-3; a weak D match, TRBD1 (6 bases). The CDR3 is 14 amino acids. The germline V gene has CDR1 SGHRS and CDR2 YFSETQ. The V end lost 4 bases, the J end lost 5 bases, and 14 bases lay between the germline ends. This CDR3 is CASSQGHGGDTQYF. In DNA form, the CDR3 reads TGCGCCAGCAGCCAGGGACATGGTGGAGATACGCAGTATTTT. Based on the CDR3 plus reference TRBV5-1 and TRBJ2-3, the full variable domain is KAGVTQTPRYLIKTRGQQVTLSCSPISGHRSVSWYQQTPGQGLQFLFEYFSETQRNKGNFPGRFSGRQFSNSRSEMNVSTLELGDSALYLCASSQGHGGDTQYFGPGTRLTVL.